Each of the 21 T cell receptor beta chains below was sequenced from the same sample in a study of blood T cell repertoires in COVID-19. Method: immunoSEQ multiplex PCR; TCRdb's copy keeps in-frame clones and lacks some. Here the sample spans fewer than 200,000 clones, about 88% being singletons. Sequenced material: peripheral blood. The receptors were sampled from a man aged 45-60 years who had recovered from COVID-19.

This sequence joins TRBV12-5 and TRBJ1-1, with D possibly TRBD1 on 5 matching bases. The V gene's germline CDR1 is LGHNT and CDR2 FRNRAP. V was clipped by 6 bases and J by 1 base, with 18 bases between them. This CDR3 is built from 16 residues. CDR3 DNA: TGTGCTAGTGGCTCCCCCGACAGAGCTAGGAACACTGAAGCTTTCTTT. Its translation: CASGSPDRARNTEAFF.

The CDR3 region has the DNA TGTGCCAGCAGCTTAGTACTAGGAGGGGCCGGTACCTACGAGCAGTACTTC. Its translation is CASSLVLGGAGTYEQYF. The J gene is TRBJ2-7, the V gene TRBV11-2, with D possibly matching TRBD2 (6 bases). With 1 base removed from V and 2 bases from J, the gap between germline ends came to 18 bases. This CDR3 has 17 amino acids. Germline CDR1 SGHAT, CDR2 FQNNGV.

The rearrangement joins TRBV19 to TRBJ2-3; D possibly corresponds to TRBD1 (6 bases). Germline CDR1 LNHDA, CDR2 SQIVND (reference sequence). The CDR3 is 15 amino acids. V was shortened by 1 base and J by 5 bases, with 13 bases between the two germline ends. CDR3 residues: CASSIAAGVGDTQYF. The CDR3 region has the DNA TGTGCCAGTAGTATAGCGGCAGGGGTAGGAGATACGCAGTATTTT.

The genes are TRBV9 and TRBJ1-4, with D perhaps TRBD1 (5 bases). Germline V gives CDR1 SGDLS, CDR2 YYNGEE. V was shortened by 4 bases and J by 8 bases, with 18 bases between the two germline ends. The CDR3 runs 15 residues. CDR3 loop: CASSLGTVGGEKLFF. The CDR3 nucleotides read TGTGCCAGCAGCCTCGGAACTGTCGGGGGGGAAAAACTGTTTTTT.

This clone was picked up one time. The chain is built from TRBV5-4 and TRBJ1-2; perhaps TRBD1 as D (5 bases). Germline V gives CDR1 SGHNT, CDR2 YYREEE (reference sequence). V was cut by 2 bases and J by 2 bases, with 16 bases left in between. The CDR3 is 16 residues long. CDR3 amino acids: CASSLGEGTRNYGYTF. CDR3 in DNA: TGTGCCAGCAGCTTAGGAGAGGGGACTCGAAACTATGGCTACACCTTC. Full variable domain (rest looked up from reference TRBV5-4 and TRBJ1-2): ETGVTQSPTHLIKTRGQQVTLRCSSQSGHNTVSWYQQALGQGPQFIFQYYREEENGRGNFPPRFSGLQFPNYSSELNVNALELDDSALYLCASSLGEGTRNYGYTFGSGTRLTVV.

The genes are TRBV19 and TRBJ2-5; 8 bases are shared with TRBD1. Germline V lookup: CDR1 LNHDA, CDR2 SQIVND (reference sequence). J lost 2 bases, V lost 4 bases, and 6 bases had no gene match. The CDR3 length is 15 residues. CDR3 sequence (DNA): TGTGCCAGTAGTACACGGACAGGGTTACAAGAGACCCAGTACTTC. This translates into CASSTRTGLQETQYF.

This clone was observed once. The chain couples TRBV6-5 to TRBJ2-7; 9 bases agree with TRBD1. The V gene's germline CDR1 is MNHEY and CDR2 SVGAGI. CDR3 length equals 13 residues. Losses at the gene ends were 6 bases for V and 7 bases for J; bases not matched to a gene: 7. CDR3 in amino acids: CASSRTGAGEQYF. The CDR3 bases are TGTGCCAGCAGCCGGACAGGGGCCGGGGAGCAGTACTTC.

The rearrangement links TRBV6-5 to TRBJ1-4; TRBD1 aligns across 11 bases. The CDR3 is made up of 14 amino acids. Per the germline V gene, CDR1 is MNHEY and CDR2 is SVGAGI. V was clipped by 5 bases and J by 11 bases; unmatched bases: 7. The CDR3 is CASSPGTGGGKLFF. In DNA form, the CDR3 reads TGTGCCAGCAGTCCCGGGACAGGGGGAGGCAAACTGTTTTTT.

The chain joins TRBV29-1 to TRBJ1-2; TRBD1 matches at 7 bases. The V segment lost 3 bases and the J segment 2 bases; nucleotides outside the gene matches: 6. The V gene's germline CDR1 is SQVTM and CDR2 ANQGSEA. This CDR3 comprises 14 residues. The CDR3 bases are TGCAGCGTTGATCTGGGGACAGTCAACTATGGCTACACCTTC. Protein: CSVDLGTVNYGYTF.

The chain carries TRBV6-2 or TRBV6-3 and TRBJ2-2; tentative D call: TRBD1 (6 bases). This CDR3 comprises 14 residues. Between the trimmed V and J ends, which lost 6 bases and 5 bases, there was a span of 13 bases. CDR1 and CDR2 (germline): MNHEY, SVGEGT. The CDR3 loop reads CASSNGQLTGELFF. The CDR3, as DNA: TGTGCCAGCAGCAACGGACAGCTTACCGGGGAGCTGTTTTTT.

CDR3 nucleotide sequence: TGTGCCAGCAGCTTATTCGAGACAGGGGGTGAAAAACTGTTTTTT. It encodes CASSLFETGGEKLFF. V and J are TRBV7-8 and TRBJ1-4, with 9 bases lining up with TRBD1. Germline CDR1 SGHVS, CDR2 FQNEAQ. The length of the CDR3 is 15 residues. The ends lost 2 bases at V and 7 bases at J; junction bases unmatched: 5.

The CDR3 DNA sequence: TGTGCCAGTAGTATGGGGACAGGGGGCGCTGGGGCCAACGTCCTGACTTTC. This encodes CASSMGTGGAGANVLTF. V usage is TRBV19 and J usage is TRBJ2-6; 12 positions match TRBD1. CDR1 and CDR2 from the germline V gene are LNHDA and SQIVND (reference sequence). V lost 3 bases to trimming and J lost 2 bases; unmatched junction nucleotides: 2. The CDR3 runs 17 residues.

The gene calls are TRBV3-1 (or the pseudogene TRBV3-2) and TRBJ2-3; D is possibly TRBD2 (5 bases). Trimming shortened V by 2 bases and J by 6 bases, and 18 bases separated the two germline ends. Germline V gives CDR1 LGHDT, CDR2 YNNKEL (reference sequence). CDR3 length: 16 amino acids. The chain's CDR3 is CASSQSSTNLRDTQYF. CDR3 DNA sequence: TGTGCCAGCAGCCAATCTTCGACTAACCTAAGGGATACGCAGTATTTT.

The V call is TRBV18, the J call TRBJ1-2; TRBD1 aligns across 8 bases. Germline V gene sequence: CDR1 KGHSH, CDR2 LQKENI. V trimming: 6 bases; J trimming: 6 bases; junction bases outside the gene matches: 3. CDR3 length: 12 residues. The chain's CDR3 is CASSRDRNGYTF. The CDR3 DNA sequence: TGTGCCAGCTCGCGGGACAGGAATGGCTACACCTTC.

The chain couples TRBV6-1 to TRBJ2-1; no firm D call. The CDR3 totals 13 residues. V lost 2 bases and J 3 bases, leaving 5 bases between the germline ends. In germline, CDR1 is MNHNS, CDR2 SASEGT. For the CDR3, the DNA is TGTGCCAGCAGTGAACAGAACTACAATGAGCAGTTCTTC. Its translation: CASSEQNYNEQFF.

The chain is built from TRBV6-5 and TRBJ1-5, with 8 nucleotides matching TRBD1. The CDR3 sequence is 15 residues long. V lost 6 bases to trimming and J lost 4 bases; unmatched junction nucleotides: 8. CDR1 MNHEY and CDR2 SVGAGI come from the germline V gene. The CDR3 spells CASRDGQGRNQPQHF. In DNA, the CDR3 is TGTGCCAGCAGGGATGGACAGGGACGTAATCAGCCCCAGCATTTT.

The rearrangement joins TRBV9 to TRBJ2-1; weak D call: TRBD2 (5 bases). Trimming left V 4 bases short and J 6 bases short, with 11 bases between. The V gene's germline CDR1 is SGDLS and CDR2 YYNGEE. This CDR3 is built from 13 residues. CDR3 residues: CASSKSGSNEQFF. The CDR3 DNA reads TGTGCCAGCAGCAAAAGTGGGAGCAATGAGCAGTTCTTC.

This clone was seen a few times. The chain links TRBV6-2 or TRBV6-3 to TRBJ1-5, with D tentatively TRBD1 (5 bases). Trimming removed 2 bases from V and 0 bases from J, with 14 bases in between. Germline-derived CDR1 and CDR2 are MNHEY and SVGEGT. The CDR3 has 17 amino acids. As DNA, the CDR3 is TGTGCCAGCAGTTACGAGGGGAGGGGTATTAGCAATCAGCCCCAGCATTTT. This codes for CASSYEGRGISNQPQHF.

Written as DNA, the CDR3 is TGTGCCAGCAGTGAATGGGCTAGCGGGAGATCCAATGAGCAGTTCTTC. Translating gives CASSEWASGRSNEQFF. V is TRBV2 and J is TRBJ2-1; 10 nucleotides match TRBD2. Germline trimming cut 2 bases from V and 6 bases from J; bases unmatched to any gene: 7. The germline gives CDR1 SNHLY, CDR2 FYNNEI. This CDR3 region has 16 residues. Combining the CDR3 with reference TRBV2 and TRBJ2-1 gives the whole variable domain EPEVTQTPSHQVTQMGQEVILRCVPISNHLYFYWYRQILGQKVEFLVSFYNNEISEKSEIFDDQFSVERPDGSNFTLKIRSTKLEDSAMYFCASSEWASGRSNEQFFGPGTRLTVL.

The chain couples TRBV4-3 to TRBJ1-1; D remains ambiguous. Germline lookup yields CDR1 LGHNA and CDR2 YSLEER. The CDR3 contains 14 residues. Trimming took off 0 bases at V and 4 bases at J, with 9 bases between the two ends. CDR3 nucleotide sequence: TGCGCCAGCAGCCAAGATATGCGTGGCACTGAAGCTTTCTTT. This sequence encodes CASSQDMRGTEAFF.

V is TRBV9 and J is TRBJ2-5; 10 nucleotides agree with TRBD2. Germline CDR1 is SGDLS and CDR2 is YYNGEE. This CDR3 comprises 15 residues. Trimming removed 4 bases from V and 5 bases from J; junction bases left unmatched: 8. The CDR3 protein is CASSPSGGQEETQYF. CDR3 nucleotides: TGTGCCAGCAGCCCTAGCGGGGGACAGGAGGAGACCCAGTACTTC.